This is a list of T cell receptor beta chains from one sample in a study of radiation and T cells in renal cell carcinoma. Data came from immunoSEQ multiplex PCR; TCRdb stores just in-frame clones and leaves some out. The data hold 130,000 to 150,000 clones, with around nine tenths observed a single time. The sample here was blood, taken from a patient whose treatment included radiotherapy and nephrectomy. These receptor sequences come from a woman aged 50 to 60 with renal cell carcinoma. CDR3s include the opening cysteine and the closing phenylalanine or tryptophan. The D gene is left open where the match is weak. Only part of the rows carry a size: once, few, many, or a class if the clone is expanded.

NA | TRBJ1-1 | TRBV7-2 | NA | 14 | TGTGCCAGCAGCTTAGACAGGGTTAACACTGAAGCTTTCTTT | CASSLDRVNTEAFF
NA | TRBJ2-2 | TRBV7-9 | TRBD1 | 15 | TGTGCCAGCAGCGCACAGGGGGCGCGCACCGGGGAGCTGTTTTTT | CASSAQGARTGELFF
few | TRBJ1-4 | TRBV18 | NA | 12 | TGTGCCAGCACGCAGGGGAATGAAAAACTGTTTTTT | CASTQGNEKLFF
NA | TRBJ2-7 | TRBV7-3 | NA | 12 | TGTGCCAGCAGCTTAAATGGAGTGGAGCAGTACTTC | CASSLNGVEQYF
NA | TRBJ1-6 | TRBV5-1 | TRBD1 | 13 | TGCGCCAGCAGCTTAGACAGGGATTCACCCCTCCACTTT | CASSLDRDSPLHF
NA | TRBJ1-2 | TRBV28 | TRBD1 | 15 | TGTGCCAGCATTCCCGGGGACAGGGGGCTCGCTGGCTACACCTTC | CASIPGDRGLAGYTF
NA | TRBJ2-7 | TRBV5-1 | NA | 16 | TGCGCCAGCAGCTACAGGGTTGCGGGGGACTCCTACGAGCAGTACTTC | CASSYRVAGDSYEQYF
NA | TRBJ1-2 | TRBV19 | NA | 15 | TGTGCCAGTAGTAAACCAGGACCACAGGGCTATGGCTACACCTTC | CASSKPGPQGYGYTF
once | TRBJ1-1 | TRBV27 | NA | 14 | TGTGCCAGCAGTTCCGGACGGCTGAACACTGAAGCTTTCTTT | CASSSGRLNTEAFF
NA | TRBJ1-2 | TRBV5-6 | NA | 14 | TGTGCCAGCAGCTCCCCCAGGGCCTCTTGGGGCTACACCTTC | CASSSPRASWGYTF
few | TRBJ1-1 | TRBV10-3 | NA | 13 | TGTGCCAATTCACCCTATCCGAACACTGAAGCTTTCTTT | CANSPYPNTEAFF
NA | TRBJ2-7 | TRBV18 | TRBD1 | 15 | TGTGCCAGCTCACCTAGACAGGGCGAGGGATACGAGCAGTACTTC | CASSPRQGEGYEQYF
NA | TRBJ1-1 | TRBV28 | NA | 13 | TGTGCCAGCAGTCCACGGATGAACACTGAAGCTTTCTTT | CASSPRMNTEAFF
NA | TRBJ1-1 | TRBV6-6 | NA | 14 | TGTGCCAGCAGCCGGGACAACCAGAACACTGAAGCTTTCTTT | CASSRDNQNTEAFF
NA | TRBJ2-2 | TRBV6-5 | NA | 14 | TGTGCCAGCAGTCTGACGAGAAACACCGGGGAGCTGTTTTTT | CASSLTRNTGELFF
once | TRBJ2-2 | TRBV5-1 | NA | 15 | TGCGCCAGCAGCTTGGTGGTCAGGGCCACCGGGGAGCTGTTTTTT | CASSLVVRATGELFF
NA | TRBJ1-6 | TRBV27 | NA | 17 | TGTGCCAGCAGTTCAGACAGAGAGCCTGGCTATAATTCACCCCTCCACTTT | CASSSDREPGYNSPLHF
NA | TRBJ2-2 | TRBV28 | NA | 17 | TGTGCCAGCAGTTTATGGGGCAGCCGGCGGGACACCGGGGAGCTGTTTTTT | CASSLWGSRRDTGELFF
NA | TRBJ2-1 | TRBV6-1 | NA | 11 | TGTGCCAGCAGTGATCTGGGCCGGCAGTTCTTC | CASSDLGRQFF
NA | TRBJ1-1 | TRBV5-4 | TRBD1 | 15 | TGTGCCAGCAGCCCGGACAGGGGTCGAGGCACTGAAGCTTTCTTT | CASSPDRGRGTEAFF
once | TRBJ1-1 | TRBV19 | NA | 16 | TGTGCCAGTAGTATAGCGGTTCCCAGGGGAACCCCTGAAGCTTTCTTT | CASSIAVPRGTPEAFF
NA | TRBJ2-7 | TRBV7-2 | NA | 15 | TGTGCCAGCAGCCCCCAAGCCGCTATCTCCTACGAGCAGTACTTC | CASSPQAAISYEQYF
NA | TRBJ2-5 | TRBV10-3 | NA | 12 | TGTGCCATCAGGGGGGACACGGAGACCCAGTACTTC | CAIRGDTETQYF
NA | TRBJ1-1 | TRBV7-9 | NA | 14 | TGTGCCAGCAGCTTAGAATTGCTTTACACTGAAGCTTTCTTT | CASSLELLYTEAFF
NA | TRBJ2-3 | TRBV28 | TRBD2 | 14 | TGTGCCAGCAGTCTAGCGGGAGCGGCAGATACGCAGTATTTT | CASSLAGAADTQYF
few | TRBJ1-1 | TRBV19 | TRBD1 | 13 | TGTGCCAGTAGTCGACAGGGGAACACTGAAGCTTTCTTT | CASSRQGNTEAFF
once | TRBJ2-7 | TRBV7-2 | NA | 11 | TGTGCCAGCAGTCGTGATTACGAGCAGTACTTC | CASSRDYEQYF
NA | TRBJ1-5 | TRBV10-2 | NA | 11 | TGCGCCAGCCAGGGGAGACAGCCCCAGCATTTT | CASQGRQPQHF
NA | TRBJ2-3 | TRBV5-4 | NA | 13 | TGTGCCAGCAGCTTGGGCCTCACAGATACGCAGTATTTT | CASSLGLTDTQYF
NA | TRBJ1-2 | TRBV9 | NA | 14 | TGTGCCAGCAGCCTCCTTGGGCTGGCGAGAGGCTACACCTTC | CASSLLGLARGYTF
NA | TRBJ2-7 | TRBV11-2 | TRBD1 | 16 | TGTGCCAGCAGCTTACGTTTCTCGACAGGGGGCTACGAGCAGTACTTC | CASSLRFSTGGYEQYF
NA | TRBJ2-5 | TRBV30 | NA | 12 | TGTGCCTGGAACCCAATTCATGAGACCCAGTACTTC | CAWNPIHETQYF
NA | TRBJ1-2 | TRBV5-1 | NA | 14 | TGCGCCAGCAGCTTGGTAGGCAACCTCTATGGCTACACCTTC | CASSLVGNLYGYTF
once | TRBJ2-7 | TRBV6-6 | NA | 15 | TGTGCCAGCAGGCGACCGGCGGAGTACTCCTACGAGCAGTACTTC | CASRRPAEYSYEQYF
NA | TRBJ1-3 | TRBV5-1 | TRBD1 | 17 | TGCGCCAGCAGCCCGGTGGACAGGGGGCTATCTGGAAACACCATATATTTT | CASSPVDRGLSGNTIYF
NA | TRBJ2-5 | TRBV6-5 | NA | 16 | TGTGCCAGCAGTTCTGTTGCCGGGGGATATGTGGAGACCCAGTACTTC | CASSSVAGGYVETQYF
NA | TRBJ1-2 | TRBV5-4 | NA | 15 | TGTGCCAGCAGCTTGGGATGGGGTGGAAGCACTGGCTACACCTTC | CASSLGWGGSTGYTF
NA | TRBJ1-5 | TRBV7-2 | TRBD1 | 13 | TGTGCCAGCAGCTGGACAGGGGGTCAGCCCCAGCATTTT | CASSWTGGQPQHF
NA | TRBJ2-5 | TRBV6-5 | TRBD2 | 12 | TGTGCCAGCCGGCGGGGGGGGGAGACCCAGTACTTC | CASRRGGETQYF
NA | TRBJ2-5 | TRBV19 | NA | 15 | TGTGCCAGTAACTCCGGGAGGGGGCGCGGGGTGACCCAGTACTTC | CASNSGRGRGVTQYF
NA | TRBJ2-7 | TRBV21-1 | NA | 13 | TGTGCCAGCAGCCCAGGAGGCCCCTACGAGCAGTACTTC | CASSPGGPYEQYF
NA | TRBJ2-7 | TRBV12-5 | TRBD2 | 13 | TGTGCTAGTGGTTTGTCGGGAGGAGGCGAGCAGTACTTC | CASGLSGGGEQYF
NA | TRBJ1-1 | TRBV28 | NA | 14 | TGTGCCAGCAGTTTGGCACAGACGAACACTGAAGCTTTCTTT | CASSLAQTNTEAFF
NA | TRBJ2-5 | TRBV7-2 | TRBD2 | 20 | TGTGCCAGCAGCTTAGCTTATCGTTTGCTAGCGGGGGGCCCTGGGGTGACCCAGTACTTC | CASSLAYRLLAGGPGVTQYF
NA | TRBJ2-3 | TRBV2 | NA | 12 | TGTGCCAGCAACCCTTGGGGGGATACGCAGTATTTT | CASNPWGDTQYF
NA | TRBJ2-2 | TRBV9 | TRBD2 | 16 | TGTGCCAGCAGCGTAGGCGGGGGGGATAACACCGGGGAGCTGTTTTTT | CASSVGGGDNTGELFF
NA | TRBJ2-7 | TRBV5-4 | TRBD2 | 15 | TGTGCCAGCAGCCCGGGACTAGCGGGAGTTAGCGAGCAGTACTTC | CASSPGLAGVSEQYF
NA | TRBJ1-5 | TRBV30 | NA | 14 | TGTGCCTGGAGTGTAGCCAATAGCAATCAGCCCCAGCATTTT | CAWSVANSNQPQHF
NA | TRBJ2-3 | TRBV5-4 | NA | 13 | TGTGCCAGCAGCTCGGCAGGCACAGATACGCAGTATTTT | CASSSAGTDTQYF
NA | TRBJ2-7 | TRBV19 | NA | 16 | TGTGCCAGTAGTATCGCGGCGGCCACCAGCTCCTACGAGCAGTACTTC | CASSIAAATSSYEQYF
NA | TRBJ2-7 | TRBV10-3 | NA | 14 | TGTGCCATCAGTGCCCCGGCAGGGGCCTACGAGCAGTACTTC | CAISAPAGAYEQYF
NA | TRBJ2-7 | TRBV4-1 | NA | 14 | TGCGCCAGCAGCCAACTGGCGAGGGAGCACGAGCAGTACTTC | CASSQLAREHEQYF
NA | TRBJ2-7 | TRBV11-2 | TRBD1 | 12 | TGTGCCAGCAGCGAACAGGGGTACGAGCAGTACTTC | CASSEQGYEQYF